Each of the 10 T cell receptor beta chains below was sequenced from the same sample in a study of spatial heterogeneity in lung cancer. Using its own MiXCR run on the 5' RACE reads, TCRdb lists one record per CDR3 protein. This sample yields fewer than 40,000 distinct CDR3 sequences, of which roughly 8% are seen a single time; 25% to 30% belongs to the top ten. Time point specified: sample taken at primary tumor resection. Sequencing of whole RNA from tumor, nontumor lung or frozen PBMC involved no sorting. Material: PBMCs, obtained at surgery. The receptors derive from a male donor with early-stage non-small cell lung cancer.

This clonotype was picked up many times. V is TRBV7-6 and J is TRBJ1-1; no reliable D call. With 5 bases removed from V and 3 bases from J, the gap between germline ends came to 13 bases. Looked up from germline, CDR1 is SGHVS and CDR2 is FNYEAQ. The length of the CDR3 is 14 residues. The CDR3 bases are TGTGCCAGCAGCCCCGGGGTGGCAGACACTGAAGCTTTCTTT. Amino acids: CASSPGVADTEAFF.

In this sample, this clonotype turned up many times. The V call is TRBV6-2 or TRBV6-3, the J call TRBJ2-4, with 9 positions matching TRBD1. This CDR3 is 15 amino acids long. The germline V gene has CDR1 MNHEY and CDR2 SVGEGT. Trimming removed 5 bases from V and 2 bases from J; junction bases left unmatched: 4. This chain's CDR3 is CASSTTGGSKNIQYF. CDR3 coding DNA: TGTGCCAGCAGTACCACAGGGGGCTCCAAAAACATTCAGTACTTC.

This clonotype was seen at least ten times. The chain recombines TRBV6-2 or TRBV6-3 with TRBJ2-1; TRBD2 matches 7 bases. This CDR3 spans 17 amino acids. Trimming at V came to 0 bases and at J to 4 bases, leaving 9 bases not matched to a gene. The germline V gene encodes CDR1 MNHEY and CDR2 SVGEGT. The CDR3 region is CASSYSGPAGIYNEQFF. The CDR3 DNA reads as TGTGCCAGCAGTTACTCTGGACCAGCGGGAATTTACAATGAGCAGTTCTTC.

Many counts were recorded for this clonotype. The chain links TRBV24-1 to TRBJ2-3; 9 bases are a match to TRBD2. Germline CDR1 reads KGHDR; CDR2 reads SFDVKD. With V trimmed by 3 bases and J by 0 bases, 6 bases remained unmatched. This CDR3 is 17 amino acids long. In nucleotides, the CDR3 is TGTGCCACCAGTGATCCGGGACTAGCTGCTAGCACAGATACGCAGTATTTT. Encoded protein: CATSDPGLAASTDTQYF.

In its sample, this clonotype was seen a few times. The rearrangement links TRBV18 to TRBJ1-1; tentative D call: TRBD1 (6 bases). CDR1 and CDR2 (germline): KGHSH, LQKENI. Trimming shortened V by 1 base and J by 2 bases, and 11 bases separated the two germline ends. This CDR3 has 15 amino acids. The CDR3 reads CASSPQGGENTEAFF. CDR3 in DNA: TGTGCCAGCTCACCACAAGGGGGTGAAAACACTGAAGCTTTCTTT.

The chain carries TRBV29-1 and TRBJ2-1; D is unresolved. V was shortened by 4 bases and J by 0 bases, with 7 bases between the two germline ends. The CDR3 contains 13 residues. Germline V CDR1 and CDR2: SQVTM, ANQGSEA. As DNA, the CDR3 is TGCAGCGTTGCCACAAGCTCCTACAATGAGCAGTTCTTC. Translation: CSVATSSYNEQFF.

This sequence joins TRBV29-1 and TRBJ2-7; D unresolved. Trimming left V 1 base short and J 1 base short, with 2 bases between. The CDR3 sequence is 11 residues long. The V gene's germline CDR1 is SQVTM and CDR2 ANQGSEA. The CDR3, as DNA: TGCAGCGTTGAAGCTTCCTACGAGCAGTACTTC. Protein: CSVEASYEQYF.

This clonotype was counted at least ten times. The V and J genes are TRBV6-5 and TRBJ2-5, with D perhaps being TRBD1 or TRBD2 (5 bases each). The length of the CDR3 is 15 residues. The germline gives CDR1 MNHEY, CDR2 SVGAGI. V was shortened by 1 base and J by 3 bases, with 12 bases between the two germline ends. The CDR3 loop reads CASSYFGGDKETQYF. Here the CDR3 DNA reads TGTGCCAGCAGTTACTTTGGGGGTGATAAAGAGACCCAGTACTTC.

This chain uses TRBV14 with TRBJ1-2, with unresolved D. CDR1 and CDR2 from the germline V gene are SGHDN and FVKESK. The CDR3 is 16 residues long. V lost 3 bases to trimming and J lost 2 bases, with 16 bases between them. CDR3 sequence reads: CASSQPRGTGNYGYTF. The CDR3 DNA reads as TGTGCCAGCAGCCAGCCCCGTGGTACGGGGAACTATGGCTACACCTTC.

Many counts were recorded for this clonotype. This rearrangement joins TRBV12-3 or TRBV12-4 to TRBJ2-7; D might be TRBD1 (5 bases). The CDR3 spans 14 residues. The V end lost 6 bases, the J end lost 5 bases, and 17 bases lay between the germline ends. The CDR3, as DNA: TGTGCCAGCAGCCTACAGGCTGGTGGGAACGAGCAGTACTTC. This sequence encodes CASSLQAGGNEQYF.